This is a list of T cell receptor beta chains from one sample in a study of OX40 agonist ivuxolimab in advanced cancers. The repertoire was sequenced with immunoSEQ multiplex PCR; TCRdb's copy has only in-frame clones and lacks some. The sample includes some 20,000 clones, approximately 70% of them seen just once. Source: CD4+ or CD8+ T cells sorted from blood, taken in a trial of the OX40 agonist ivuxolimab. The receptors here all came from an adult with an advanced solid tumor such as melanoma, head and neck, liver or kidney cancer. Each CDR3 is given with its conserved first and last residue. The D gene is left open where the match is weak.

d_gene: .; v_gene: TRBV4-2; CDR3aa: CTSSQEGGLRQPQHF
d_gene: .; v_gene: TRBV27; CDR3aa: CASSLSGGSTEAFF
d_gene: .; v_gene: TRBV6-4; CDR3aa: CASSDSVGTPSTDTQYF
d_gene: .; v_gene: TRBV14; CDR3aa: CASSQEFLSYEQYF
d_gene: TRBD1; v_gene: TRBV23-1; CDR3aa: CASSPYGTGRPRCAGGRNSPLHF
d_gene: .; v_gene: TRBV6-6; CDR3aa: CASSYSTGGPQHF
d_gene: TRBD2; v_gene: TRBV7-9; CDR3aa: CASSLGTSGVFYEQYF
d_gene: .; v_gene: TRBV7-9; CDR3aa: CASSLAGPVYEQYF
d_gene: .; v_gene: TRBV7-2; CDR3aa: CASSLDSYNEQFF
d_gene: .; v_gene: TRBV4-2; CDR3aa: CASSQVGQPNEQFF
d_gene: .; v_gene: TRBV11-3; CDR3aa: CASSTREGAQETQYF
d_gene: TRBD1; v_gene: TRBV7-7; CDR3aa: CASSFSRGREETQYF
d_gene: .; v_gene: TRBV7-9; CDR3aa: CASSLELGLETQYF
d_gene: TRBD2; v_gene: TRBV11-2; CDR3aa: CASRQPGLDNEQFF
d_gene: .; v_gene: TRBV27; CDR3aa: CASSWTVNYGYTF
d_gene: .; v_gene: TRBV27; CDR3aa: CASATGGNYGYTF
d_gene: .; v_gene: TRBV6-5; CDR3aa: CASSPGTDTQYF
d_gene: TRBD2; v_gene: TRBV4-2; CDR3aa: CASSQDVSGGADTQYF
d_gene: TRBD2; v_gene: TRBV7-7; CDR3aa: CASSLASGGYNEQFF
d_gene: TRBD1; v_gene: TRBV11-3; CDR3aa: CASSGYRGSTGELFF
d_gene: .; v_gene: TRBV5-1; CDR3aa: CASRLGRPGLGTYEQYF
d_gene: .; v_gene: TRBV27; CDR3aa: CASSHVLTDTQYF
d_gene: TRBD1; v_gene: TRBV7-9; CDR3aa: CASSPRTGPNTEAFF
d_gene: .; v_gene: TRBV19; CDR3aa: CASSLREGNEKLFF
d_gene: .; v_gene: TRBV19; CDR3aa: CASSYQGNTEAFF
d_gene: .; v_gene: TRBV6-5; CDR3aa: CASSPSGSSYNEQFF
d_gene: .; v_gene: TRBV14; CDR3aa: CASSQVSTGFGYTF
d_gene: TRBD1; v_gene: TRBV7-9; CDR3aa: CASSLANPGTGGVWQFF
d_gene: .; v_gene: TRBV7-2; CDR3aa: CASSTYQETQYF
d_gene: TRBD1; v_gene: TRBV7-9; CDR3aa: CASSLTGTGDEQYF
d_gene: TRBD2; v_gene: TRBV5-1; CDR3aa: CASSLEGSGAPSYEQYF
d_gene: TRBD1; v_gene: TRBV9; CDR3aa: CASSAYQGDRGAYEQYF
d_gene: .; v_gene: TRBV9; CDR3aa: CASRPGRGTEAFF
d_gene: .; v_gene: TRBV7-9; CDR3aa: CASSQERYHPSPLHF
d_gene: TRBD1; v_gene: TRBV5-4; CDR3aa: CASRSGQGMRSPLHF
d_gene: .; v_gene: TRBV7-2; CDR3aa: CASSSYSGTGYEQYF
d_gene: .; v_gene: TRBV19; CDR3aa: CASSIDYTDTQYF
d_gene: .; v_gene: TRBV29-1; CDR3aa: CSVDLEINTEAFF
d_gene: .; v_gene: TRBV28; CDR3aa: CASSLQGTYNEQFF
d_gene: .; v_gene: TRBV4-3; CDR3aa: CASSQGPGLADEQFF
d_gene: TRBD2; v_gene: TRBV6-5; CDR3aa: CASSYSGGAQETQYF
d_gene: TRBD1; v_gene: TRBV15; CDR3aa: CATSRYRTGRETQYF
d_gene: .; v_gene: TRBV5-1; CDR3aa: CASSLPGTRGGYLETQYF
d_gene: .; v_gene: TRBV29-1; CDR3aa: CSVVSGSGELFF
d_gene: .; v_gene: TRBV19; CDR3aa: CASQESPGNTIYF
d_gene: .; v_gene: TRBV2; CDR3aa: CASLGRTVANYGYTF
d_gene: TRBD1; v_gene: TRBV9; CDR3aa: CASSVGDRVTTSPLHF